A single sample gave rise to the 9 T cell receptor beta chains below, sequenced in a study of beta chain features in type 1 diabetes. Study-wide points: All four CD4+ subsets of Type 1 diabetes patients contained TCRB CDR3s that were moderately but significantly shorter.

Isolated RNA was reverse transcribed in full, so expressed TCRB transcripts were sequenced. Sequencing used immunoSEQ multiplex PCR; TCRdb keeps in-frame clones, though not all of them. In the table there are a few hundred thousand clones, 9.5% to 10% of which are singletons. These TCRs are of unknown antigen specificity. The sample comprised central memory CD4+ T cells from blood. Receptors were obtained from a man aged 30 to 39 with type 1 diabetes.

Ten or more counts support this clone. The rearrangement joins TRBV13 to TRBJ2-1, with 8 bases identical to TRBD2. The V gene end was trimmed by 3 bases and the J gene end by 4 bases; junction bases not matched to a gene: 8. The CDR3 is 16 residues long. CDR1 and CDR2 (germline): PRHDT, FYEKMQ (reference sequence). Written as DNA, the CDR3 is TGTGCCAGCAGCTTTCAGATTTCTAGCGGGTACAATGAGCAGTTCTTC. Its protein product is CASSFQISSGYNEQFF.

The chain joins TRBV6-6 to TRBJ1-2; 8 bases match TRBD1. Trimming took 2 bases from V and 0 from J; bases not matched to a gene: 2. Germline lookup yields CDR1 MNHNY and CDR2 SVGAGI (reference sequence). CDR3 length: 15 amino acids. In DNA form, the CDR3 reads TGTGCCAGCAGTTACGGGACAGGCACTAACTATGGCTACACCTTC. This translates into CASSYGTGTNYGYTF.

Many counts were recorded for this clone. The chain links TRBV10-3 to TRBJ2-7, with 10 bases that match TRBD2. CDR3 length equals 13 residues. After removal of 10 bases from V and 4 bases from J, the junction contained 7 bases not matched to a gene. CDR1 ENHRY and CDR2 SYGVKD come from the germline V gene. CDR3 in amino acids: CATAGTSVYEQYF. Written as DNA, the CDR3 is TGTGCCACCGCCGGGACTAGCGTATACGAGCAGTACTTC.

In its sample, this clone was seen a few times. This chain links TRBV27 with TRBJ2-3; perhaps TRBD1 as D (5 bases). Germline CDR1 MNHEY, CDR2 SMNVEV (reference sequence). The CDR3 is 13 residues long. The V end lost 4 bases, the J end lost 5 bases, and 10 bases lay between the germline ends. CDR3 sequence (DNA): TGTGCCAGCAGTTCACAGACAGTAGATACGCAGTATTTT. As protein: CASSSQTVDTQYF.

In its sample, this clone was seen many times. This chain uses TRBV2 with TRBJ1-1; D gene uncertain. Germline lookup yields CDR1 SNHLY and CDR2 FYNNEI. The CDR3 covers 11 residues. Trimming removed 7 bases at V and 7 bases at J, with 10 bases between. CDR3 nucleotide sequence: TGTGCCAGCAAGGAAGAAAGTGAAGCTTTCTTT. Residues: CASKEESEAFF.

This clone was picked up a small number of times. This sequence joins TRBV5-1 and TRBJ2-5; 10 bases agree with TRBD1. Germline trimming cut 5 bases from V and 5 bases from J; bases unmatched to any gene: 12. CDR3 size: 16 residues. Germline V lookup: CDR1 SGHRS, CDR2 YFSETQ. As DNA, the CDR3 is TGCGCCAGCAGGGCGGGAGACAGGGGGCAAGGGGAGACCCAGTACTTC. Translation: CASRAGDRGQGETQYF.

This clone showed up many times. The chain joins TRBV28 to TRBJ2-5; TRBD2 matches at 10 bases. The CDR3 is made up of 15 amino acids. V dropped 3 bases and J dropped 5; count of bases not matched to a gene: 6. Germline CDR1 MDHEN, CDR2 SYDVKM. The CDR3 here is CASSFLAGEGETQYF. CDR3 bases: TGTGCCAGCAGTTTTCTAGCGGGAGAAGGGGAGACCCAGTACTTC.

The V gene is TRBV7-3, the J gene TRBJ2-3, with D possibly being TRBD2 (5 bases). Trimming cost V 3 bases and J 0 bases, with 10 bases left between them. This CDR3 region has 15 residues. CDR1 and CDR2 from the germline V gene are SGHTA and FQGTGA. The CDR3 spells CASSFLGESTDTQYF. DNA for the CDR3: TGTGCCAGCAGCTTCCTCGGGGAGAGCACAGATACGCAGTATTTT.

This clone was detected a few times. The chain recombines TRBV28 with TRBJ2-3; D is unresolved. The CDR3 totals 12 residues. The V gene lost 5 bases and the J gene lost 8 bases, with 11 bases spanning the gap. Germline lookup yields CDR1 MDHEN and CDR2 SYDVKM. The CDR3 here is CASSPEIGTQYF. The CDR3 DNA follows: TGTGCCAGCAGTCCTGAAATAGGTACGCAGTATTTT.